The T cell receptor beta chain described here comes from a study of monozygotic twins with inflammatory bowel disease. Notes on the study in general: Especially with disease activity, IBD patients had fewer clonotypes in common with others than healthy twins did. The analysis did not separate different T cell subtypes.

The CDR3 runs to 14 residues. Germline CDR1 reads SGHTA; CDR2 reads FQGNSA. From the 5' RACE reads, TCRdb lists one entry per CDR3 protein and no DNA. This sample's table reports a few hundred thousand distinct CDR3 sequences. Worth noting for this clonotype: The antigen remains unidentified.

Per donor, roughly 2.5 ml of blood was collected and frozen. The chain couples TRBV7-2 to TRBJ1-6. Sequenced input: blood. This clonotype was sampled from a human donor with ulcerative colitis or Crohn's disease, or a healthy co-twin of an affected twin (not recorded which). The CDR3 sequence: CASTGREGHSPLHF.